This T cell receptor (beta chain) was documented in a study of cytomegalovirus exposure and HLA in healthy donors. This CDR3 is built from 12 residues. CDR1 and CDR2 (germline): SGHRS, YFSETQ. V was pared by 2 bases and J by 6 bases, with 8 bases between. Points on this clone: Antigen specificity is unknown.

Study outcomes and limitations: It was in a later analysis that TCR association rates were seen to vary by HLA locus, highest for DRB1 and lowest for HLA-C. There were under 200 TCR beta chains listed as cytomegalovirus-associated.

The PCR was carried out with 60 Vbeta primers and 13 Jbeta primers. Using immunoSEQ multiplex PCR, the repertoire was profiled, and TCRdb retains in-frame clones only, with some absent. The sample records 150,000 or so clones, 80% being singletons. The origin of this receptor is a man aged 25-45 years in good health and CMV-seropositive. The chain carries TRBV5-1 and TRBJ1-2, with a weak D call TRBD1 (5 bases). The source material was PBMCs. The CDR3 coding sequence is TGCGCCAGCAGCTTCCAGGGTGATGGCTACACCTTC. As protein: CASSFQGDGYTF.